The sequence of this T cell receptor beta chain was determined in a study of T cells expressing NK-cell markers (dated by TCRdb to about 2020). With regard to the full study: Three sorted T-cell subsets (CD3+CD56+NKG2C+, CD3+CD56+NKG2C- and CD3+CD56-NKG2C+) from 7 to 9 donors had their TCR beta-chain repertoires profiled. Seven of the eight sequenced donors were HCMV-seropositive and one was HCMV-seronegative. The eight sequenced donors were randomly selected healthy volunteers, three men and five women. Libraries were sequenced as 2 x 150 bp reads on Illumina HiSeq 2000/2500, MiSeq or NextSeq.

Remarks on this clonotype: This clone's antigen is unknown.

The sample was run on an Illumina HiSeq 2000. TCR beta cDNA libraries were prepared using 5'RACE template switching, which introduced a universal primer site and unique molecular identifiers. cDNA synthesis was primed from the TCR beta constant segment and was followed by two successive PCR amplification steps. The source study handled its data this way. MIGEC handled demultiplexing of the reads and grouping by UMI, while MiTCR was used to assemble and quantify clonotypes. To exclude erroneous sequences, any TCR cDNA sequence not supported by at least two reads was discarded. The tcR package was used for downstream repertoire analysis, with clonotypes matched between fractions based on CDR3 nucleotide sequence plus V segment. Antigen specificity was annotated against VDJdb with VDJmatch, allowing one amino acid substitution in CDR3. After reprocessing by TCRdb, each CDR3 protein sequence is one entry, and no DNA is given. It is TCRdb's table, rather than the study itself, that gives the V and J calls and clone size. Per the sample table, the count is roughly 160,000 distinct CDR3 sequences. Less than 20% of the sample belongs to the ten largest clones.

Study-wide findings and limitations: Those dominant clonotypes were again the most abundant among CD3+CD56-NKG2C+ cells in four donors, at about 28.3-65%. Whether the expanded NKG2C-expressing T cell clones were specific for HCMV antigens was left unclear. In roughly six donors, the dominant CD3+CD56+NKG2C+ clonotypes ranked among the top 10 CD8+ clonotypes, making up 1.0-7.0% of CD8+ T cells.

A commercial ELISA kit detecting HCMV-specific IgG in serum was used to determine HCMV serostatus. Peripheral blood mononuclear cells were isolated from blood by Ficoll density gradient centrifugation. The CDR3 starts with the cysteine, ends with the phenylalanine, and has 16 residues. Only the protein sequence is given. For CDR1 and CDR2, the germline V gene lists SGHRS and YFSETQ. The origin of this receptor is a woman between 18 and 70 years old in good health. This chain joins TRBV5-1 to TRBJ2-5; the TCRdb call, TRBD1, lacks DNA for checking. Sequenced: blood T cells: a sorted CD56 or NKG2C T cell subset, CD4+ or CD8+ T cells, or bulk PBMC T cells (not recorded which). The CDR3 region has the sequence CASSLGGQGGQETQYF.